The sequence of this TCR beta chain was determined in a study of blood T cell repertoires in COVID-19. Only in-frame clones appear in the TCRdb table, and some are missing; sequencing was by immunoSEQ multiplex PCR. The sample records about 60,000 clones, 75% to 90% being singletons. The CDR3 length is 13 residues. Trimming removed 2 bases from V and 5 bases from J, with 6 bases in between. The sequence came from a human donor with active COVID-19. The donor label of this sample is uncertain. V usage is TRBV12-3 or TRBV12-4 and J usage is TRBJ2-2; D remains ambiguous. Sequenced: peripheral blood. The CDR3 protein is CASSLRRTGELFF. CDR3 coding DNA: TGTGCCAGCAGTTTACGGCGGACCGGGGAGCTGTTTTTT.